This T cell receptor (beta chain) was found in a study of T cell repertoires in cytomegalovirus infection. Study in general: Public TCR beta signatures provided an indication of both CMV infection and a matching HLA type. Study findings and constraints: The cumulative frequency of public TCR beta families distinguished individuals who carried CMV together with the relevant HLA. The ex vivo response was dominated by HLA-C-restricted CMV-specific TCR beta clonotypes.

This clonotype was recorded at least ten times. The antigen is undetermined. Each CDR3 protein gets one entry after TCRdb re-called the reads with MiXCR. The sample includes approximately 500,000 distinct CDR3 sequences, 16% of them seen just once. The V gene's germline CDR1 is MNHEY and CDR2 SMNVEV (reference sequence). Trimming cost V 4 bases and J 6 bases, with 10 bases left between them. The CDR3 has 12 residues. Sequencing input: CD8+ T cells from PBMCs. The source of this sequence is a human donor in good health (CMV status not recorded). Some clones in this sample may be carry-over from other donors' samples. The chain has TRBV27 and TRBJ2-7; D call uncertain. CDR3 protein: CASSSSLSEQYF. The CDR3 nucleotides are TGTGCCAGCAGTTCAAGCCTTTCCGAGCAGTACTTC.